The 5 T cell receptor beta chains presented below share a single source sample, sequenced in a study of blood T cell repertoires in COVID-19. The data were produced by immunoSEQ multiplex PCR, yet TCRdb's version contains in-frame clones alone and is incomplete. Of about 290,000 clones in the sample, 89% are singletons; the top ten hold around 1.7%. Sequencing input: PBMCs or T cells enriched from blood (not recorded which). The origin of the receptors is a woman aged 40-49 years who had recovered from COVID-19.

The chain employs TRBV30 and TRBJ2-7, with 7 bases that match TRBD1. V shed 3 bases and J 0 bases; nucleotides not matched to a gene: 8. CDR3 length: 15 amino acids. Germline loops: CDR1 GTSNPN, CDR2 SVGIG (reference sequence). CDR3 sequence reads: CAWSLGQASSYEQYF. The CDR3, as DNA: TGTGCCTGGAGCCTTGGACAGGCAAGCTCCTACGAGCAGTACTTC.

In its sample, this clone was seen once. The J gene is TRBJ1-1, the V gene TRBV13; D might be TRBD1 (5 bases). Germline values: CDR1 PRHDT, CDR2 FYEKMQ (reference sequence). This CDR3 is built from 13 residues. Between the trimmed V and J ends, which lost 7 bases and 9 bases, there was a span of 18 bases. The CDR3: CASTQGVRQQAFF. CDR3 nucleotides: TGTGCCAGCACCCAAGGGGTTCGGCAGCAAGCTTTCTTT. The whole variable domain, filled in from reference TRBV13 and TRBJ1-1, reads AAGVIQSPRHLIKEKRETATLKCYPIPRHDTVYWYQQGPGQDPQFLISFYEKMQSDKGSIPDRFSAQQFSDYHSELNMSSLELGDSALYFCASTQGVRQQAFFGQGTRLTVV.

The CDR3 here is CASSLPPQNEQYF. The DNA of the CDR3 is TGTGCCAGCAGCCTCCCCCCCCAGAACGAGCAGTACTTC. The rearrangement joins TRBV3-1 (or the pseudogene TRBV3-2) to TRBJ2-7; unclear D gene. This CDR3 contains 13 residues. From germline, CDR1 is LGHDT and CDR2 YNNKEL (reference sequence). Trimming took 4 bases from V and 5 from J, leaving 12 bases between them.

The J gene is TRBJ1-4, the V gene TRBV5-1; D unresolved. The CDR3 has 16 amino acids. V was shortened by 2 bases and J by 7 bases, with 18 bases between the two germline ends. Germline V gene sequence: CDR1 SGHRS, CDR2 YFSETQ. CDR3 protein: CASSFSQAPGVEKLFF. In DNA form, the CDR3 reads TGCGCCAGCAGCTTTTCCCAGGCCCCCGGGGTTGAAAAACTGTTTTTT.

CDR3 in amino acids: CASSGGSGNTIYF. The CDR3 nucleotides read TGTGCCAGTTCAGGGGGCTCTGGAAACACCATATATTTT. V and J are TRBV2 and TRBJ1-3; 7 bases line up with TRBD1. This CDR3 comprises 13 residues. CDR1 SNHLY and CDR2 FYNNEI come from the germline V gene. J gave up 0 bases and V 9 bases, and 2 bases lay outside the gene matches.